The 14 T cell receptor beta chains below come from one sample, sequenced in a study of T-cell reconstitution after alpha-beta-depleted transplantation in children. Construction of the TCRbeta library involved unique molecular identifiers. TCRdb re-called the PCR reads with MiXCR, one entry per CDR3 protein. The sample shows approximately 800,000 distinct CDR3 sequences, 16% of them seen only once. This specimen consisted of PBMCs, mostly from graft donor cells, obtained 360 days after TCRalphabeta/CD19-depleted stem cell transplant. All receptors come from a male patient between 10 and 17 years old who had a stem cell transplant for acute lymphoblastic leukemia, so the T cells may come from the graft donor.

The chain carries TRBV11-2 and TRBJ2-5; possible D gene TRBD1, 6 bases. V lost 6 bases and J lost 0, with 8 bases in between. Germline CDR1 SGHAT, CDR2 FQNNGV. The CDR3 covers 13 residues. The CDR3 loop reads CASRTGDQETQYF. The CDR3 nucleotides read TGTGCCAGCAGGACAGGAGACCAAGAGACCCAGTACTTC.

The chain recombines TRBV5-5 with TRBJ1-5, with D possibly TRBD1 on 6 matching bases. Trimming left V 0 bases short and J 3 bases short, with 13 bases between. CDR1 is SGHKS and CDR2 is YYEKEE in the germline V gene (reference sequence). The CDR3 consists of 16 residues. In nucleotides, the CDR3 is TGTGCCAGCAGCTTGGCGGGGGCCGGTACCAATCAGCCCCAGCATTTT. Encoded protein: CASSLAGAGTNQPQHF.

This sequence joins TRBV5-1 and TRBJ2-2; D unresolved. The CDR3 is made up of 12 amino acids. V shed 2 bases and J shed 9 bases, with 8 bases lying between them. Germline lookup yields CDR1 SGHRS and CDR2 YFSETQ. Here the CDR3 DNA reads TGCGCCAGCAGCTTTAGCAACCGGGAGCTGTTTTTT. Translated: CASSFSNRELFF.

Only a few counts were recorded for this clonotype. The chain couples TRBV25-1 to TRBJ2-7; D not certain. V was cut by 8 bases and J by 5 bases, with 22 bases left in between. The CDR3 spans 15 residues. Germline-derived CDR1 and CDR2 are MGHDK and SYGVNS. The CDR3 protein is CASGVLTSRLHEQYF. CDR3 nucleotides: TGTGCCAGCGGCGTATTGACCTCTCGGCTCCACGAGCAGTACTTC.

This rearrangement joins TRBV20-1 to TRBJ2-5; maybe TRBD2 (6 bases). CDR3 length: 16 residues. Germline CDR1 is DFQATT and CDR2 is SNEGSKA (reference sequence). Trimming left V 6 bases short and J 7 bases short, with 27 bases between. CDR3 in amino acids: CSARPFLGGTGLTQYF. CDR3 nucleotides: TGCAGTGCCCGGCCCTTCTTGGGCGGGACTGGTCTGACCCAGTACTTC.

The gene calls are TRBV20-1 and TRBJ2-3; 7 bases fit TRBD1. The CDR3 contains 12 residues. The germline CDR1 and CDR2 sequences are DFQATT and SNEGSKA (reference sequence). V shed 7 bases, J shed 1 base, and the junction held 2 bases outside the gene matches. The CDR3 DNA is TGCAGTGTTGGACAGGGCACAGATACGCAGTATTTT. This translates into CSVGQGTDTQYF.

The J gene is TRBJ1-1, the V gene TRBV3-1, with TRBD1 as a possible D gene (5 bases). The CDR3 sequence is 12 residues long. Germline CDR1 and CDR2: LGHDT and YNNKEL (reference sequence). The V and J ends lost 2 bases and 8 bases respectively, with 9 bases between them. CDR3: CASSQSGREAFF. The CDR3 DNA sequence: TGTGCCAGCAGCCAATCGGGACGGGAAGCTTTCTTT.

The rearrangement links TRBV6-1 to TRBJ2-6; D not resolved. The CDR3 runs to 14 residues. Trimming removed 6 bases at V and 12 bases at J, with 18 bases between. CDR1 is MNHNS, CDR2 SASEGT, per germline. CDR3 sequence: CASSPPWDRSVLTF. The CDR3 nucleotides read TGTGCCAGCAGCCCCCCCTGGGATAGGAGCGTCCTGACTTTC.

V is TRBV4-1 and J is TRBJ2-7; TRBD1 agrees at 7 bases. Per germline, CDR1 MGHRA and CDR2 YSYEKL. J was trimmed by 3 bases and V by 0 bases; bases with no gene match: 8. The CDR3 runs to 16 residues. CDR3 nucleotide sequence: TGCGCCAGCAGCCAAGATCGTGGGACAGTAGGCTACGAGCAGTACTTC. This codes for CASSQDRGTVGYEQYF.

This clonotype was seen a few times. V is TRBV7-9 and J is TRBJ2-1, with D possibly TRBD1 on 5 matching bases. Per the germline V gene, CDR1 is SEHNR and CDR2 is FQNEAQ (reference sequence). Trimming removed 8 bases at V and 5 bases at J, with 13 bases between. The CDR3 length is 13 residues. The CDR3 spells CASEGDSNNEQFF. For the CDR3, the DNA is TGTGCCAGCGAAGGGGATTCAAACAATGAGCAGTTCTTC. The whole variable domain, remainder taken from reference TRBV7-9 and TRBJ2-1, is DTGVSQNPRHKITKRGQNVTFRCDPISEHNRLYWYRQTLGQGPEFLTYFQNEAQLEKSRLLSDRFSAERPKGSFSTLEIQRTEQGDSAMYLCASEGDSNNEQFFGPGTRLTVL.

This clonotype has more than one count but fewer than ten. This chain uses TRBV7-6 with TRBJ2-7, with 9 bases aligning to TRBD2. V gave up 5 bases and J gave up 3 bases; unmatched junction bases: 11. The CDR3 spans 16 residues. CDR1 SGHVS and CDR2 FNYEAQ come from the germline V gene. This CDR3 is CASSPAQGLANYEQYF. The CDR3 region has the DNA TGTGCCAGCAGCCCGGCACAGGGACTAGCCAACTACGAGCAGTACTTC. Looking up the rest from reference TRBV7-6 and TRBJ2-7 gives the full variable domain: GAGVSQSPRYKVTKRGQDVALRCDPISGHVSLYWYRQALGQGPEFLTYFNYEAQQDKSGLPNDRFSAERPEGSISTLTIQRTEQRDSAMYRCASSPAQGLANYEQYFGPGTRLTVT.

The V gene is TRBV15, the J gene TRBJ2-5; D assignment may be TRBD1 or TRBD2 (6 bases each). V was clipped by 5 bases and J by 2 bases, with 18 bases between them. The length of the CDR3 is 16 residues. Looked up from germline, CDR1 is LNHNV and CDR2 is YYDKDF (reference sequence). CDR3 nucleotides: TGTGCCACCAGCTCACGTTCGGGGGCAAGTCAAGAGACCCAGTACTTC. Encoded protein: CATSSRSGASQETQYF.

There are a few counts of this clonotype. The chain uses TRBV27 and TRBJ2-3; 13 bases fit TRBD2. CDR1 and CDR2 (germline): MNHEY, SMNVEV (reference sequence). V lost 6 bases to trimming and J lost 6 bases; unmatched junction nucleotides: 6. This CDR3 has 15 amino acids. The CDR3 loop is CASRNPTSGRDTQYF. The CDR3 region has the DNA TGTGCCAGCAGAAATCCGACTAGCGGGAGGGATACGCAGTATTTT.

The chain is built from TRBV12-3 or TRBV12-4 and TRBJ2-7; D unresolved. Trimming stripped 6 bases from V and 5 bases from J, with 20 bases between. The CDR3 consists of 15 residues. The CDR3 coding sequence is TGTGCCAGCAGGGCGGTACGTTCTTCCGGCCACGAGCAGTACTTC. Amino acids: CASRAVRSSGHEQYF.